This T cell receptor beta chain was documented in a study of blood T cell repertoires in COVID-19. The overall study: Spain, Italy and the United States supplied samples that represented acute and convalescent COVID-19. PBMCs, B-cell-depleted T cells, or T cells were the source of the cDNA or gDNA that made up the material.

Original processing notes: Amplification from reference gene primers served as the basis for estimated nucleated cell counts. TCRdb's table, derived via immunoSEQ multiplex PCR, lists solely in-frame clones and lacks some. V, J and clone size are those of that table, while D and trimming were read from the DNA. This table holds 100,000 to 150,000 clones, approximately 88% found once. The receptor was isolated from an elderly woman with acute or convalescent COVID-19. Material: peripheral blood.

The CDR3 region has the DNA TGTGCCAGCAGCCAATCGACTAGCGCCCGACAGAACGAGCAGTACTTC. This codes for CASSQSTSARQNEQYF. The chain uses TRBV14 and TRBJ2-7; 8 nucleotides agree with TRBD2. This CDR3 is 16 amino acids long. V lost 2 bases to trimming and J lost 5 bases; unmatched junction nucleotides: 11. Germline assignment: CDR1 SGHDN and CDR2 FVKESK. The whole variable domain, filled in from reference TRBV14 and TRBJ2-7, reads EAGVTQFPSHSVIEKGQTVTLRCDPISGHDNLYWYRRVMGKEIKFLLHFVKESKQDESGMPNNRFLAERTGGTYSTLKVQPAELEDSGVYFCASSQSTSARQNEQYFGPGTRLTVT.